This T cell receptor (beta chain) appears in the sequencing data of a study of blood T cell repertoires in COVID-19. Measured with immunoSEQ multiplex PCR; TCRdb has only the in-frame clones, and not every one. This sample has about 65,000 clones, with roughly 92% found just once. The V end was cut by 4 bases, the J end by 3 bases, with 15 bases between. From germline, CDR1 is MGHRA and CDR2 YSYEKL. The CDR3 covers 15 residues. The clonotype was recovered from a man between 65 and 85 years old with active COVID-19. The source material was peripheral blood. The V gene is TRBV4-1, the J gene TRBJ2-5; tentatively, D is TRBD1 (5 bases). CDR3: CASSLTQVVKETQYF. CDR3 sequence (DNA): TGCGCCAGCAGCCTGACACAGGTTGTGAAAGAGACCCAGTACTTC.